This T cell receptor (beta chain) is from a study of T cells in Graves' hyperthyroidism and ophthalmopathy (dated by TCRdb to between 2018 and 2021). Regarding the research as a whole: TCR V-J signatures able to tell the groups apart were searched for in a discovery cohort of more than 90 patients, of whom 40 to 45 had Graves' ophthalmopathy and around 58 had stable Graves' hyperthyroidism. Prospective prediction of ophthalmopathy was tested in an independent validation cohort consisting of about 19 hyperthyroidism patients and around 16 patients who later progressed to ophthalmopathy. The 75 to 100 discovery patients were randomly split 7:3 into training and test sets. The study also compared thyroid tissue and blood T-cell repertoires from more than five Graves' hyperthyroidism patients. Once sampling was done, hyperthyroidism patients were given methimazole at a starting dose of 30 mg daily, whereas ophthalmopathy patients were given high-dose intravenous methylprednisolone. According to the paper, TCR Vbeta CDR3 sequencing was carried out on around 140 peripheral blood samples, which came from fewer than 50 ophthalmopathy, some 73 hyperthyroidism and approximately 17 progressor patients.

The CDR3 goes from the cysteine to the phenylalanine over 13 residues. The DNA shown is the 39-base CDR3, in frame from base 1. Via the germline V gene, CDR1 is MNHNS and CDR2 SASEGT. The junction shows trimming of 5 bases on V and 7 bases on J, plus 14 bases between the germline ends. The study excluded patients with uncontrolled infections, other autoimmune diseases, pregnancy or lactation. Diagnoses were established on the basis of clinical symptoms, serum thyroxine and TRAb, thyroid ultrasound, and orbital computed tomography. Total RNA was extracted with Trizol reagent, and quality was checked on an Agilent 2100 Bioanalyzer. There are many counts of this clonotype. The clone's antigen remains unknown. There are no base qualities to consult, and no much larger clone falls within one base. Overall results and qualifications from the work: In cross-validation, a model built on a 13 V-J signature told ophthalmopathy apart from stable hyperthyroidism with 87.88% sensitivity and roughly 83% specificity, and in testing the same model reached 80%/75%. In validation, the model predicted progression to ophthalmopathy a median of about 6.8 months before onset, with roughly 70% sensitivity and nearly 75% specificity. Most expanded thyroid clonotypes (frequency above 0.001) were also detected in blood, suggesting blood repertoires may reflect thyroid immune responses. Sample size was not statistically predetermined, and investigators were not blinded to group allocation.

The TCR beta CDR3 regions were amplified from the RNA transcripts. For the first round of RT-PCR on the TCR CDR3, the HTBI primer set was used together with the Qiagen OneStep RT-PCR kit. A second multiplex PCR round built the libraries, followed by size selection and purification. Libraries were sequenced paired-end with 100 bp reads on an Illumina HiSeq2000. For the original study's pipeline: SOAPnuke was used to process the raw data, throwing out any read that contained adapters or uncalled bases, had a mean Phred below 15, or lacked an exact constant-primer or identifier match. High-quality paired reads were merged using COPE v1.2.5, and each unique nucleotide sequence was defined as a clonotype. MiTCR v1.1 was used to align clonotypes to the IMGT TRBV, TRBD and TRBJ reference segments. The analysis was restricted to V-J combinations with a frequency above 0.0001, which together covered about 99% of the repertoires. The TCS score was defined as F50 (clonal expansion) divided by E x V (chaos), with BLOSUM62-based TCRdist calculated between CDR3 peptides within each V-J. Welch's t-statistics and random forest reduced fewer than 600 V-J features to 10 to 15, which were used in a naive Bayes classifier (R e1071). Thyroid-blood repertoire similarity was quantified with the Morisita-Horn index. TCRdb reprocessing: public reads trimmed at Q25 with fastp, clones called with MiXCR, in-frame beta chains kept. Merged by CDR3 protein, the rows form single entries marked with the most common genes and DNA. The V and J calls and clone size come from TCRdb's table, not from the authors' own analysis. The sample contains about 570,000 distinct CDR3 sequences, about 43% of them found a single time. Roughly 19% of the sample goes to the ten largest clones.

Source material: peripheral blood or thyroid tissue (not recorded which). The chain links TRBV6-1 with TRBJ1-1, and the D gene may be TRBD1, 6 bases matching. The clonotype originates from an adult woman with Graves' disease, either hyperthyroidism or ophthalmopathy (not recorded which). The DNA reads TGTGCCAGCAGTATCCAGGGGTCCGGTGAAGCTTTCTTT. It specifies CASSIQGSGEAFF.